What follows are 16 T cell receptor beta chains derived from one specimen sequenced in a study of T cell repertoires in cytomegalovirus infection. TCRdb itself ran the reads through MiXCR, one entry per CDR3 protein. This table holds some 920,000 distinct CDR3 sequences, around 31% found once. What these receptors recognize is not known. The specimen comprised cultured CD8+ T cells from PBMCs, sampled from culture after CMV antigen stimulation. Receptors originate from a human donor in good health (CMV status not recorded). Some clones in this sample may be carry-over from other donors' samples.

This clonotype was counted between two and nine times. The rearrangement joins TRBV7-9 to TRBJ1-1; D possibly corresponds to TRBD1 (5 bases). The CDR3 covers 13 residues. V shed 6 bases and J shed 7 bases, with 15 bases lying between them. CDR1 and CDR2 (germline): SEHNR, FQNEAQ (reference sequence). CDR3 in DNA: TGTGCCAGCAGTCAGGTGGGGGGAAATGAAGCTTTCTTT. Its protein product is CASSQVGGNEAFF. Together with reference TRBV7-9 and TRBJ1-1, the CDR3 gives the full variable domain: DTGVSQNPRHKITKRGQNVTFRCDPISEHNRLYWYRQTLGQGPEFLTYFQNEAQLEKSRLLSDRFSAERPKGSFSTLEIQRTEQGDSAMYLCASSQVGGNEAFFGQGTRLTVV.

This clonotype was counted ten times or more. The J gene is TRBJ2-1, the V gene TRBV7-9; unclear D gene. V shed 5 bases and J shed 0 bases, with 14 bases lying between them. CDR3 length: 16 amino acids. Germline V gives CDR1 SEHNR, CDR2 FQNEAQ (reference sequence). CDR3 in DNA: TGTGCCAGCAGCCCCCCGGCTCAGAGCTCCTACAATGAGCAGTTCTTC. Its protein is CASSPPAQSSYNEQFF.

This clonotype occurred many times. The CDR3 DNA sequence: TGTGCCAGCAGTTACGAGGGGAATCAGCCCCAGCATTTT. It specifies CASSYEGNQPQHF. V usage is TRBV6-2 or TRBV6-3 and J usage is TRBJ1-5; TRBD1 might be the D (5 bases). Per the germline V gene, CDR1 is MNHEY and CDR2 is SVGEGT. The ends were cut back, 2 bases at V and 4 bases at J, with 6 bases in the middle. The CDR3 runs 13 residues.

This clonotype was seen a few times. The V call is TRBV7-6, the J call TRBJ2-3, with D possibly being TRBD1 (6 bases). CDR3 length: 14 amino acids. Germline assignment: CDR1 SGHVS and CDR2 FNYEAQ. Deletions cut 5 bases from V and 4 bases from J, with 13 bases between. The CDR3 sequence is CASSPQGWADTQYF. The CDR3 DNA is TGTGCCAGCAGCCCACAGGGTTGGGCAGATACGCAGTATTTT. Supplemented by reference TRBV7-6 and TRBJ2-3, the full variable domain reads GAGVSQSPRYKVTKRGQDVALRCDPISGHVSLYWYRQALGQGPEFLTYFNYEAQQDKSGLPNDRFSAERPEGSISTLTIQRTEQRDSAMYRCASSPQGWADTQYFGPGTRLTVL.

This clonotype has only a few counts. The chain joins TRBV28 to TRBJ2-7; 10 positions agree with TRBD1. J gave up 2 bases and V 6 bases, and 7 bases lay outside the gene matches. The CDR3 spans 15 residues. The germline V gene encodes CDR1 MDHEN and CDR2 SYDVKM. The CDR3 DNA follows: TGTGCCAGCAGCCACCGGGACAGGGGAACCTACGAGCAGTACTTC. This sequence encodes CASSHRDRGTYEQYF.

The gene calls are TRBV7-9 and TRBJ1-2, with D uncertain. The CDR3 consists of 13 residues. V was clipped by 6 bases and J by 6 bases, with 14 bases between them. Per germline, CDR1 SEHNR and CDR2 FQNEAQ (reference sequence). CDR3 sequence (DNA): TGTGCCAGCAGTACGAACGAAAGGAATGGCTACACCTTC. Its translation is CASSTNERNGYTF. The entire variable domain, with the rest obtained from reference TRBV7-9 and TRBJ1-2, is as follows: DTGVSQNPRHKITKRGQNVTFRCDPISEHNRLYWYRQTLGQGPEFLTYFQNEAQLEKSRLLSDRFSAERPKGSFSTLEIQRTEQGDSAMYLCASSTNERNGYTFGSGTRLTVV.

As concerns this clonotype: Relative to the germline gene, one junction end is altered; a read error may explain this. For the CDR3, the DNA is TGCACCAGCAGCGCCCCGATGGGGAACACTGAAGCTTTCTTT. It encodes CTSSAPMGNTEAFF. The V gene is TRBV4-1, the J gene TRBJ1-1, with no clear D. The germline CDR1 and CDR2 sequences are MGHRA and YSYEKL. This CDR3 spans 14 amino acids.

V usage is TRBV11-3 and J usage is TRBJ2-5; TRBD1 matches 8 bases. The CDR3 sequence is 15 residues long. The J segment lost 5 bases and the V segment lost 1 base, leaving 6 bases of the junction unmatched. Germline CDR1 and CDR2: SGHNT and YENEEA. This CDR3 reads CASSLGTGFGETQYF. In DNA form, the CDR3 reads TGTGCCAGCAGCTTAGGGACAGGGTTTGGTGAGACCCAGTACTTC.

The J gene is TRBJ2-5, the V gene TRBV19, with 11 nucleotides matching TRBD1. Germline V CDR1 and CDR2: LNHDA, SQIVND (reference sequence). J was trimmed by 5 bases and V by 5 bases; bases with no gene match: 7. CDR3 length: 15 residues. CDR3 region: CASSSWTGGLETQYF. CDR3 bases: TGTGCCAGTAGTTCGTGGACAGGGGGCCTGGAGACCCAGTACTTC.

The chain has TRBV27 and TRBJ2-1, with D uncertain. Germline V gene data show CDR1 as MNHEY and CDR2 as SMNVEV (reference sequence). The CDR3 spans 11 residues. With 6 bases removed from V and 10 bases from J, the gap between germline ends came to 10 bases. CDR3: CASSTTEEQFF. CDR3 sequence (DNA): TGTGCCAGCAGCACAACCGAAGAGCAGTTCTTC.

This clonotype came up once. V and J are TRBV7-9 and TRBJ1-6; no clear D gene. The V end lost 7 bases, the J end lost 4 bases, and 17 bases lay between the germline ends. Germline V CDR1 and CDR2: SEHNR, FQNEAQ (reference sequence). This CDR3 is built from 16 residues. The CDR3 DNA reads TGTGCCAGCACCTCCCTCTCGGACGGGTATAATTCACCCCTCCACTTT. Translated: CASTSLSDGYNSPLHF.

This rearrangement joins TRBV3-1 to TRBJ2-6, with D possibly TRBD2 on 5 matching bases. Per the germline V gene, CDR1 is LGHDT and CDR2 is YNNKEL (reference sequence). The ends were cut back, 4 bases at V and 0 bases at J, with 13 bases in the middle. This CDR3 is 17 amino acids long. As DNA, the CDR3 is TGTGCCAGCAGCCCCTCCTGGGAGAGCTCTGGGGCCAACGTCCTGACTTTC. It translates to CASSPSWESSGANVLTF.

The V call is TRBV7-9, the J call TRBJ2-1; D is undetermined. Germline V gene sequence: CDR1 SEHNR, CDR2 FQNEAQ (reference sequence). This CDR3 is 17 amino acids long. V was trimmed by 2 bases and J by 2 bases, leaving 16 bases between them. The CDR3 DNA reads as TGTGCCAGCAGCTTATACCCGACATCGCCCCCCTACAATGAGCAGTTCTTC. Encoded protein: CASSLYPTSPPYNEQFF. Complete variable domain (other parts from reference TRBV7-9 and TRBJ2-1): DTGVSQNPRHKITKRGQNVTFRCDPISEHNRLYWYRQTLGQGPEFLTYFQNEAQLEKSRLLSDRFSAERPKGSFSTLEIQRTEQGDSAMYLCASSLYPTSPPYNEQFFGPGTRLTVL.

The DNA of the CDR3 is TGTGCCAGCAGTGACGCCCGCCGTAGTTCGACGCCCTACGAGCAGTACTTC. Its protein is CASSDARRSSTPYEQYF. V and J are TRBV25-1 and TRBJ2-7; D uncertain. CDR3 length equals 17 residues. CDR1 is MGHDK, CDR2 SYGVNS, per germline. Trimming cost V 3 bases and J 2 bases, with 20 bases left between them.

V is TRBV24-1 and J is TRBJ1-2; D possibly corresponds to TRBD1 (6 bases). This CDR3 has 11 amino acids. The germline V and J ends were trimmed by 6 bases and 10 bases, with 11 bases remaining between them. The germline V gene has CDR1 KGHDR and CDR2 SFDVKD. The CDR3: CATSTGQNYTF. CDR3 nucleotides: TGTGCCACCAGTACCGGACAGAACTACACCTTC.

This clonotype showed up many times. The CDR3 loop reads CASSLGLLGAKGQPQHF. Written as DNA, the CDR3 is TGTGCCAGCAGCTTAGGATTGCTGGGGGCGAAGGGACAGCCCCAGCATTTT. V usage is TRBV7-8 and J usage is TRBJ1-5, with a possible D match to TRBD1 (6 bases). V lost 1 base and J lost 7, with 20 bases in between. This CDR3 contains 17 residues. CDR1 SGHVS and CDR2 FQNEAQ come from the germline V gene.